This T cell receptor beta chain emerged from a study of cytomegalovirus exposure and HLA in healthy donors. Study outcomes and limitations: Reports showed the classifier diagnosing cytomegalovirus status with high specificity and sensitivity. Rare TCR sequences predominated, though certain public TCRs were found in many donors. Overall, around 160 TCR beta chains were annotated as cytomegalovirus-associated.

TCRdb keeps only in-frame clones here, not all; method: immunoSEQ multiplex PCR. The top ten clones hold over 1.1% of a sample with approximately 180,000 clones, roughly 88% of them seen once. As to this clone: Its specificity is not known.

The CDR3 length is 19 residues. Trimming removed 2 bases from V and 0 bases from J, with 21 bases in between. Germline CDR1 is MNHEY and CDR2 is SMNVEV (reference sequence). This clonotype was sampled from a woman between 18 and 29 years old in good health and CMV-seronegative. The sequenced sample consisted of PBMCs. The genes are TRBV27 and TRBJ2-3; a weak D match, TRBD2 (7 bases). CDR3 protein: CASSLRGGYLPTSTDTQYF. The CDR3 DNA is TGTGCCAGCAGTTTAAGGGGGGGGTACCTCCCGACTAGCACAGATACGCAGTATTTT.